This TCR beta chain was found in a study of control samples from healthy donors and cancer patients. V lost 3 bases to trimming and J lost 5 bases, with 20 bases between them. CDR1 is LNHNV and CDR2 is YYDKDF in the germline V gene (reference sequence). The CDR3 covers 17 residues. Only in-frame clones appear in the TCRdb table, and some are missing; sequencing was by immunoSEQ multiplex PCR. The profile shows 50,000 to 75,000 clones, 70% to 90% of them singletons. The chain uses TRBV15 and TRBJ1-5; D is possibly TRBD1 (5 bases). Sequenced: blood. This TCR was sampled from a man aged 35-49 years in good health. The CDR3, as DNA: TGTGCCACCAGCAGTCCTACAGGAAACGGGGTGGATCAGCCCCAGCATTTT. Translating gives CATSSPTGNGVDQPQHF.